The subject of this entry is one T cell receptor beta chain. Its antigen is unidentified. The data were obtained in a study of OX40 agonist ivuxolimab in advanced cancers. The method was immunoSEQ multiplex PCR; TCRdb's version includes in-frame clones alone and lacks a portion of them. The top ten hold under 3.5% of the sample, which has 55,000 to 85,000 clones, roughly 88% seen once. This CDR3 has 16 amino acids. The germline gives CDR1 SGHDN, CDR2 FVKESK. V trimming: 1 base; J trimming: 2 bases; junction bases outside the gene matches: 5. Points from the study as a whole: Low clonal expansion, among the lowest seen, marked partial responders at 0.1-3.0 mg/kg. Expanded clones belonging to CD8+ T cells outnumbered, on average, those of CD4+. At 0.1 to 3.0 mg/kg, CD4+ and CD8+ blood T cells expanded clonally by week 6.

The chain employs TRBV14 and TRBJ2-3; TRBD1 agrees at 8 bases. Material: CD4+ or CD8+ T cells sorted from blood, obtained in a trial of the OX40 agonist ivuxolimab. This receptor was identified in an adult with an advanced solid tumor such as melanoma, head and neck, liver or kidney cancer. The CDR3 DNA sequence: TGTGCCAGCAGCCAAGGGACAGGGCATTACACAGATACGCAGTATTTT. Its protein is CASSQGTGHYTDTQYF.